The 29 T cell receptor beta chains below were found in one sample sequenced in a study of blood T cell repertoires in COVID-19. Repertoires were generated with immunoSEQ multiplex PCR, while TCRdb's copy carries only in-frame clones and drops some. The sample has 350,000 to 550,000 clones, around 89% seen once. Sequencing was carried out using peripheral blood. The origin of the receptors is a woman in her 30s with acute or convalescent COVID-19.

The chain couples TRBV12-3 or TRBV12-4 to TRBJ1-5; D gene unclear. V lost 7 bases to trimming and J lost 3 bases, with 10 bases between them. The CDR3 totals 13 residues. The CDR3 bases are TGTGCCAGCACCCCCGGGATCAATCAGCCCCAGCATTTT. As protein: CASTPGINQPQHF.

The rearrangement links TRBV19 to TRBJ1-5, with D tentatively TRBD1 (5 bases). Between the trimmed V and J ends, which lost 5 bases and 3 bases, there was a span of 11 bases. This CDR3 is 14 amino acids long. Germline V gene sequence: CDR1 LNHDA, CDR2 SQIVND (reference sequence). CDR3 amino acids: CASSSRQPNQPQHF. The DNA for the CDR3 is TGTGCCAGTAGTTCCAGACAGCCCAATCAGCCCCAGCATTTT.

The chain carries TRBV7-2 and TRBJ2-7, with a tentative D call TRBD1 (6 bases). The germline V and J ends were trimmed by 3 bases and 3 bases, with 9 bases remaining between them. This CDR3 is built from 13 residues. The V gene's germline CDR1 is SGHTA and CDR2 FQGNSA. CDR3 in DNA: TGTGCCAGCAGCTTGGCAGGGGACTACGAGCAGTACTTC. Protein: CASSLAGDYEQYF.

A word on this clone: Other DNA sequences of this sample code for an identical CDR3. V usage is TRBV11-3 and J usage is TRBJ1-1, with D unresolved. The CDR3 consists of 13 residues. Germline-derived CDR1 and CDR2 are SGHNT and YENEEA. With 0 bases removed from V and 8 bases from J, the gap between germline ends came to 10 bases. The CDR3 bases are TGTGCCAGCAGCTTAGAGGGCCACAGCGAAGCTTTCTTT. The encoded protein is CASSLEGHSEAFF.

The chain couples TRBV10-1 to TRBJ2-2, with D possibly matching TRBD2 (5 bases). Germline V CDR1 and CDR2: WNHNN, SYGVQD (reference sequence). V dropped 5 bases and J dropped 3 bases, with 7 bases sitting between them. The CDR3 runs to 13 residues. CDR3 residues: CASSSGYTGELFF. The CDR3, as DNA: TGCGCCAGCAGTTCGGGGTACACCGGGGAGCTGTTTTTT.

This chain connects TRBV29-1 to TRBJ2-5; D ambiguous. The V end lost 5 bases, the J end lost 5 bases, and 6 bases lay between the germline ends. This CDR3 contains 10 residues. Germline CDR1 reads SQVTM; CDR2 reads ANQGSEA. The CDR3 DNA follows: TGCAGCGTTCAATTGGAGACCCAGTACTTC. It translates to CSVQLETQYF.

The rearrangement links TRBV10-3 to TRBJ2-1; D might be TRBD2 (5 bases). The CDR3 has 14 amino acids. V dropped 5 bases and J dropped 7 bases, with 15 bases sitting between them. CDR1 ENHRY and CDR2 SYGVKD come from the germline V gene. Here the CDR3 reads CAISSPETGNEQFF. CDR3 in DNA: TGTGCCATCAGTTCCCCAGAGACGGGGAATGAGCAGTTCTTC.

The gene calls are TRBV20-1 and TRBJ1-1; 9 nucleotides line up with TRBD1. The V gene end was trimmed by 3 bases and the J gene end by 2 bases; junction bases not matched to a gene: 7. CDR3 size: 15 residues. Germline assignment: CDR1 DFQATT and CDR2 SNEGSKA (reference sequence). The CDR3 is CSASSTGGGNTEAFF. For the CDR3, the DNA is TGCAGTGCTAGTTCCACAGGGGGCGGAAACACTGAAGCTTTCTTT.

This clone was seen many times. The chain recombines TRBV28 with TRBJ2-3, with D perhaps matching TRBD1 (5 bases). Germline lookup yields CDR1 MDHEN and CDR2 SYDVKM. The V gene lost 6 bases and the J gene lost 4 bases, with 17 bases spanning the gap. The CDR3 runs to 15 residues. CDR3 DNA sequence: TGTGCCAGCAGCCGAAGCGAGACAGAGGCAGATACGCAGTATTTT. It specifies CASSRSETEADTQYF.

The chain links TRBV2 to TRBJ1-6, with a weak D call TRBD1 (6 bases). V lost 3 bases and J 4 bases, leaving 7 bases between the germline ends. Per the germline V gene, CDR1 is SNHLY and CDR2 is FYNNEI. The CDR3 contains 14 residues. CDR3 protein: CASSDRGYNSPLHF. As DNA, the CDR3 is TGTGCCAGCAGTGACAGGGGATATAATTCACCCCTCCACTTT.

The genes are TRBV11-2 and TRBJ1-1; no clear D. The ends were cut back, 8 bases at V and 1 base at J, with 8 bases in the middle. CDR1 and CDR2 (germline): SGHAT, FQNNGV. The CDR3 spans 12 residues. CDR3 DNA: TGTGCCAGCTTACGGGGGAACACTGAAGCTTTCTTT. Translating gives CASLRGNTEAFF.

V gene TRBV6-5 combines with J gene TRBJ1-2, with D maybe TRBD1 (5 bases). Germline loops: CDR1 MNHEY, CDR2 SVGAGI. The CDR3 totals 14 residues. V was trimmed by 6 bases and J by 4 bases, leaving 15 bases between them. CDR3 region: CASRGVLTSYGYTF. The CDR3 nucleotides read TGTGCCAGCAGAGGGGTCTTGACGAGCTATGGCTACACCTTC.

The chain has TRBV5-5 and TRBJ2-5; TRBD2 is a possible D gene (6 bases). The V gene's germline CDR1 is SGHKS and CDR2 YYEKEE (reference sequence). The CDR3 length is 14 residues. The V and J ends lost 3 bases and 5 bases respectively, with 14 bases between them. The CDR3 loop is CASSSTGTAETQYF. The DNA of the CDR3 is TGTGCCAGCAGCTCTACCGGGACTGCGGAGACCCAGTACTTC. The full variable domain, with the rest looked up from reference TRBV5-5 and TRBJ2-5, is DAGVTQSPTHLIKTRGQQVTLRCSPISGHKSVSWYQQVLGQGPQFIFQYYEKEERGRGNFPDRFSARQFPNYSSELNVNALLLGDSALYLCASSSTGTAETQYFGPGTRLLVL.

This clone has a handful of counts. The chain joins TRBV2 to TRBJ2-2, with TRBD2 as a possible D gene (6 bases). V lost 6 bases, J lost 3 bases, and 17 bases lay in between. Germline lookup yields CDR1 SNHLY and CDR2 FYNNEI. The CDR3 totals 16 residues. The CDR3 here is CASRGRGETYTGELFF. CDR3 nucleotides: TGTGCCAGCAGGGGGCGGGGCGAGACTTACACCGGGGAGCTGTTTTTT.

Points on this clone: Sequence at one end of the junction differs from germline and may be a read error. The CDR3, as DNA: TGTGCCAGCAGTTTTTACGCGGGGGGGCTTCTCTTC. Translating gives CASSFYAGGLLF. The V and J genes are TRBV28 and TRBJ2-1; 9 nucleotides agree with TRBD2. This CDR3 is built from 12 residues. The germline CDR1 and CDR2 sequences are MDHEN and SYDVKM.

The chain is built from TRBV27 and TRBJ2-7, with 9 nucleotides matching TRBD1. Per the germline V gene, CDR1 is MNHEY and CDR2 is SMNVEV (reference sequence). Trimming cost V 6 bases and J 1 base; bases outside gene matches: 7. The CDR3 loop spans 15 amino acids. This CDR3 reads CASRYRQGGSYEQYF. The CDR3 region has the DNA TGTGCCAGCAGATACCGACAGGGGGGGTCCTACGAGCAGTACTTC.

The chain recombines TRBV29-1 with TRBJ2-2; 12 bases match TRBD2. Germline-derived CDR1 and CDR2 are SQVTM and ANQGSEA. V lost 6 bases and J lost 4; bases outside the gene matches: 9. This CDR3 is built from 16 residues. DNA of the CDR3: TGCAGCGTCGGTAGACTAGCGGGGGTGGGCACCGGGGAGCTGTTTTTT. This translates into CSVGRLAGVGTGELFF.

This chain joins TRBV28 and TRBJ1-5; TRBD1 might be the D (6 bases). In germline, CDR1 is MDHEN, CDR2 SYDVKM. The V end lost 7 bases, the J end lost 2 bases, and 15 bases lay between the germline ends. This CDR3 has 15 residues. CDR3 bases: TGTGCCAGCAAGAGGGGGTTCAATGGCAATCAGCCCCAGCATTTT. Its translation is CASKRGFNGNQPQHF.

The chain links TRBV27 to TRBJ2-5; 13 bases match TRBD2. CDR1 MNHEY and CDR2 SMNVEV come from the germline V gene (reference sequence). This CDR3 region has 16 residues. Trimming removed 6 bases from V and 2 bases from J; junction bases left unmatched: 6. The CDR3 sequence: CASSPRGLAGQETQYF. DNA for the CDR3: TGTGCCAGCAGCCCCAGGGGACTAGCGGGGCAAGAGACCCAGTACTTC.

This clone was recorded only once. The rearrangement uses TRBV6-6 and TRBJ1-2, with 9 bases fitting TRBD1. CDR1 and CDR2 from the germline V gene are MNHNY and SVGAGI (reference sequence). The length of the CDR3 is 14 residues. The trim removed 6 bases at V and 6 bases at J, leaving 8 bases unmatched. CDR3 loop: CASRNSGQGHGYTF. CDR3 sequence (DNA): TGTGCCAGCAGGAACTCGGGACAGGGTCATGGCTACACCTTC.

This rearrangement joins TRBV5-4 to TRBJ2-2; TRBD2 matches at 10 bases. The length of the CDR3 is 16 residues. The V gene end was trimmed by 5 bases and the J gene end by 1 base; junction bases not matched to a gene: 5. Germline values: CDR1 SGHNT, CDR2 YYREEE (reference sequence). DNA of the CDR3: TGTGCCAGCAGGGCGACTAGCGGGTGGAACACCGGGGAGCTGTTTTTT. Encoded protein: CASRATSGWNTGELFF.

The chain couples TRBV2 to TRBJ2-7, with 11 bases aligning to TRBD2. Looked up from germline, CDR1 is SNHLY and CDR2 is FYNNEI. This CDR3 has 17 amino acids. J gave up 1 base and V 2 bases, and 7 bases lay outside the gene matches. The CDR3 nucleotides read TGTGCCAGCAGTGAACCGACTAGCGGGGCTCCTTCCTACGAGCAGTACTTC. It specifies CASSEPTSGAPSYEQYF.

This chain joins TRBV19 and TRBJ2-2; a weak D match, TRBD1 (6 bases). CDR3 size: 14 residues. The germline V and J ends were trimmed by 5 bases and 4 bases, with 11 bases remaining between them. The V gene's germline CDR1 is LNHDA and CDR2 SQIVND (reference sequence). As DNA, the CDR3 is TGTGCCAGTAGTTCCACAGGGCCCACCGGGGAGCTGTTTTTT. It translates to CASSSTGPTGELFF.

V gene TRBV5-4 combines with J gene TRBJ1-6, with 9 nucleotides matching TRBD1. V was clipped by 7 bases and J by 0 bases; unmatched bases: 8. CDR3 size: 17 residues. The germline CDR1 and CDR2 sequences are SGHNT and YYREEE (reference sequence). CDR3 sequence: CASSLGTGSSYNSPLHF. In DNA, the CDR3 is TGTGCCAGCTCTTTGGGGACAGGGAGCTCCTATAATTCACCCCTCCACTTT.

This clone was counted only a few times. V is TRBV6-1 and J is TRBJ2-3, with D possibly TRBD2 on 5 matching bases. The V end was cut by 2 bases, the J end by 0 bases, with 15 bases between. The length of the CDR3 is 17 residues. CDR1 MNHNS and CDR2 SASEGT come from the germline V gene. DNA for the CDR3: TGTGCCAGCAGTGAATTAATGGGTGGGAGAAGCACAGATACGCAGTATTTT. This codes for CASSELMGGRSTDTQYF.

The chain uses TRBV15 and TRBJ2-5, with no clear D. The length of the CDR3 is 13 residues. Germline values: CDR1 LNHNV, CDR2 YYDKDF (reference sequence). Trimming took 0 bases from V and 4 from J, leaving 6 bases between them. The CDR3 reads CATSRDLSETQYF. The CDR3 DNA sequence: TGTGCCACCAGCAGAGATCTATCAGAGACCCAGTACTTC.

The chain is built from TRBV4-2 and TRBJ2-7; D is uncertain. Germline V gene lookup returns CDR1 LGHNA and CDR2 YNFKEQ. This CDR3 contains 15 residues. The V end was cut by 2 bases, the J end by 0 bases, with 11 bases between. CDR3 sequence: CASSQSYGVSYEQYF. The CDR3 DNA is TGTGCCAGCAGCCAAAGTTATGGAGTCTCCTACGAGCAGTACTTC.

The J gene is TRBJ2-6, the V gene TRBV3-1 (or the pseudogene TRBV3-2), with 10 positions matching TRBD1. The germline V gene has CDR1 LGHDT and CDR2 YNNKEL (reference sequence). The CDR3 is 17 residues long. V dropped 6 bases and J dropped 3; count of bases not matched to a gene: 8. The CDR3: CASRGTGDGLGANVLTF. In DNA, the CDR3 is TGTGCCAGCAGAGGGACAGGGGACGGACTTGGGGCCAACGTCCTGACTTTC.

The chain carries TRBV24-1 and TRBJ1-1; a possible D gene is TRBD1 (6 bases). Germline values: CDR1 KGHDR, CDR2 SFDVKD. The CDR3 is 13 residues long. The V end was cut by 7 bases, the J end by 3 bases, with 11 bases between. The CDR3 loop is CATREQGHTEAFF. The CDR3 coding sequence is TGTGCCACCAGGGAACAGGGCCACACTGAAGCTTTCTTT.